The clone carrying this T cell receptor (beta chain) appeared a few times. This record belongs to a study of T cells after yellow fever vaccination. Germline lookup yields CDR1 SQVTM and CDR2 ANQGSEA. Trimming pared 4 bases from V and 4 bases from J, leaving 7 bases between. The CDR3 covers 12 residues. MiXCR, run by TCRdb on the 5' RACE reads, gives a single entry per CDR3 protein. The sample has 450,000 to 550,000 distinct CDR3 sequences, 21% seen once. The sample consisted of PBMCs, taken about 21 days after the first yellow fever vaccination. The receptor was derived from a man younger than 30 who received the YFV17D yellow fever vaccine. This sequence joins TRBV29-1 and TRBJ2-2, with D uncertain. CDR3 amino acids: CSVVSSTGELFF. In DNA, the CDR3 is TGCAGCGTTGTCAGTAGCACCGGGGAGCTGTTTTTT.